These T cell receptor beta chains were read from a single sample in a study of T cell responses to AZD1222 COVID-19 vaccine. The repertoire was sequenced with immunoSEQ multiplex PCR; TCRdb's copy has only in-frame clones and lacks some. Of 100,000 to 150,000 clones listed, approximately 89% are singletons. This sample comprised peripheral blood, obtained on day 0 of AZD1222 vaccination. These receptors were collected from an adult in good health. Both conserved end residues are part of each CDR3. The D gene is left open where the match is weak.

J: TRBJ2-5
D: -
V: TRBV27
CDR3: CASSLETQYF

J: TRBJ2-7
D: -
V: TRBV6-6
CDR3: CASSPGTFYEQYF

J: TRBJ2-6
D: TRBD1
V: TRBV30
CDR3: CAWSRDRGMSGANVLTF

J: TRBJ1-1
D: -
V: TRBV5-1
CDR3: CASSSGRGTSTEAFF

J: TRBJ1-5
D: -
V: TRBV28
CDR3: CASSLLGAAQHF

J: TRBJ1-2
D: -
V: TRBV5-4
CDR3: CASSAGNYGYTF

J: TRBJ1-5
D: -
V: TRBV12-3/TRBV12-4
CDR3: CASSQTNQPQHF

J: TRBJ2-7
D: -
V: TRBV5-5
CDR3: CASSLAPSYEQYF

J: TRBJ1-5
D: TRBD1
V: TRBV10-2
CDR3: CASSDWDRGSNQPQHF

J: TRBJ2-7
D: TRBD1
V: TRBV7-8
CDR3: CASSEGTGGSEQYF

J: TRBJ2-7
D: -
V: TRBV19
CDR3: CASSLGQRNEQYF

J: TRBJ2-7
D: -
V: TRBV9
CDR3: CASSVEGDGSYEQYF

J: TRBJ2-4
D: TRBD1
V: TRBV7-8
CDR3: CASSFPGQGLTKNIQYF

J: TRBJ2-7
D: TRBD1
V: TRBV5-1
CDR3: CASSTWTGGYEQYF

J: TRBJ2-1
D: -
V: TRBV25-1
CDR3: CASSDFYNEQFF

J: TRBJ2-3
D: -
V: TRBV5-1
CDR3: CASSLVQTADTQYF

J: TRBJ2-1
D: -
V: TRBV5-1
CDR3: CASSPERSSGDEQFF

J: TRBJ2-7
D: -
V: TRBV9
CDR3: CASSVASGSYEQYF

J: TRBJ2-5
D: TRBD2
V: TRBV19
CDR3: CAGKWTRQETQYF

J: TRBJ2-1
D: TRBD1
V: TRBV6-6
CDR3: CASRDPGQDYNEQFF

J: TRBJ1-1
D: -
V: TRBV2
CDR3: CASSILVGEAFF

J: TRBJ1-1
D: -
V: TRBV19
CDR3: CASSITGTNTEAFF

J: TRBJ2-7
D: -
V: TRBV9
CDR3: CASSPRDVGRFYEQYF

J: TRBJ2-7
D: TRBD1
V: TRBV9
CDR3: CASSVLGTGGSEQYF

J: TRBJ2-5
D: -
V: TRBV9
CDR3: CASSVTLQETQYF

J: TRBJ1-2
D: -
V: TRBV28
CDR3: CASSPNYGYTF

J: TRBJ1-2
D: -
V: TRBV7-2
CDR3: CASSLEGRALYGYTF

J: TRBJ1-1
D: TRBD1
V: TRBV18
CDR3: CASSPGQALNTEAFF

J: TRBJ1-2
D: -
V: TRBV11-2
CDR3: CASSLDPGPIYGYTF

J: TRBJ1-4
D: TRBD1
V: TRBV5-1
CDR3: CASSLDPGGSGTNEKLFF

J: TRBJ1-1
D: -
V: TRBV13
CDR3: CASSLGQGRDTEAFF

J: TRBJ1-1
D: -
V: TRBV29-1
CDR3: CSVLPEAFF

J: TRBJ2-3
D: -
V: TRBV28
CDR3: CASRSADTQYF

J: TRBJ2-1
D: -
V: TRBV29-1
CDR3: CSGLGGGGGYNEQFF

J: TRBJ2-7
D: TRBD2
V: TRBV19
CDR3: CASSIELAGAWEQYF

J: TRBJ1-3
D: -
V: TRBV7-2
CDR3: CASSLVGSGNTIYF

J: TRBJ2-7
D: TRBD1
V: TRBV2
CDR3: CASRRWGQGYEQYF

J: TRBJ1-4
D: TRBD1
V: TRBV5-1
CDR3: CASSLETGANEKLFF

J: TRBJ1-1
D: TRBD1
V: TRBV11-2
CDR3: CASSLEDRGRARAFF

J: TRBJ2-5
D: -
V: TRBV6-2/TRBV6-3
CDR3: CASSYSQNGETQYF

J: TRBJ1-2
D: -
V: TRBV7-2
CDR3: CASSLNGAPVYGYTF

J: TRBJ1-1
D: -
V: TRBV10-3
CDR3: CATRGGHTEAFF

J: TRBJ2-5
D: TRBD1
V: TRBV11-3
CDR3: CASSEQTGGGETQYF

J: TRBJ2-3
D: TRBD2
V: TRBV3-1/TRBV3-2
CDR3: CASSQAGTSGRLTSSTDTQYF